What follows describes a single TCR beta chain. This record belongs to a study of blood T cell repertoires in COVID-19. At the level of the study: Spain, Italy and the United States supplied samples that represented acute and convalescent COVID-19.

This CDR3 region has 13 residues. The V and J ends lost 5 bases and 6 bases, in that order; junction bases with no gene match: 4. The germline V gene encodes CDR1 MNHEY and CDR2 SMNVEV (reference sequence). Sequenced by immunoSEQ multiplex PCR; TCRdb stores in-frame clones only, minus some. The sample carries 200,000 to 300,000 clones, 84% recorded once. This clonotype originated in a man aged 40-49 years who had recovered from COVID-19. The chain carries TRBV27 and TRBJ1-5; 7 bases are shared with TRBD1. Sequencing was done on a sample of peripheral blood. This CDR3 reads CASSLRQGQPQHF. CDR3 bases: TGTGCCAGCAGTCTAAGACAGGGTCAGCCCCAGCATTTT.